This T cell receptor (beta chain) stems from a study of shared T cell receptors in the human thymus. The table came from immunoSEQ multiplex PCR; TCRdb's copy has only in-frame clones and leaves some out. Of over 350,000 clones in the sample, over 90% were seen once. Sequencing was carried out using thymocytes. The TCR comes from a human donor.

This CDR3 reads CAYKGPHNEKLFF. The CDR3 nucleotides read TGTGCCTACAAGGGACCCCATAATGAAAAACTGTTTTTT. This chain uses TRBV7-9 with TRBJ1-4, with D possibly being TRBD1 (5 bases). Looked up from germline, CDR1 is SEHNR and CDR2 is FQNEAQ (reference sequence). There are 13 residues in the CDR3. The V end was cut by 11 bases, the J end by 4 bases, with 14 bases between. Using reference TRBV7-9 and TRBJ1-4 for the parts outside the CDR3, the full variable domain is DTGVSQNPRHKITKRGQNVTFRCDPISEHNRLYWYRQTLGQGPEFLTYFQNEAQLEKSRLLSDRFSAERPKGSFSTLEIQRTEQGDSAMYLCAYKGPHNEKLFFGSGTQLSVL.